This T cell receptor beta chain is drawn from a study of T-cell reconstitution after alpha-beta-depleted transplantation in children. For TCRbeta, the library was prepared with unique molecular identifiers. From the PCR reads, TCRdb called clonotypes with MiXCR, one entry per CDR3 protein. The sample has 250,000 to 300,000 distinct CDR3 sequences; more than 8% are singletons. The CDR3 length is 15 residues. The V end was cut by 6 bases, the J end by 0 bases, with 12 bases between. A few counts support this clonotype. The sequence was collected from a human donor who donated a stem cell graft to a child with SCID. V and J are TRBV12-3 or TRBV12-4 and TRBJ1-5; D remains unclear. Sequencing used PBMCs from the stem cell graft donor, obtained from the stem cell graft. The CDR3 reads CASSPGTPSNQPQHF. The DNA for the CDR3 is TGTGCCAGCAGCCCGGGAACCCCTAGCAATCAGCCCCAGCATTTT.